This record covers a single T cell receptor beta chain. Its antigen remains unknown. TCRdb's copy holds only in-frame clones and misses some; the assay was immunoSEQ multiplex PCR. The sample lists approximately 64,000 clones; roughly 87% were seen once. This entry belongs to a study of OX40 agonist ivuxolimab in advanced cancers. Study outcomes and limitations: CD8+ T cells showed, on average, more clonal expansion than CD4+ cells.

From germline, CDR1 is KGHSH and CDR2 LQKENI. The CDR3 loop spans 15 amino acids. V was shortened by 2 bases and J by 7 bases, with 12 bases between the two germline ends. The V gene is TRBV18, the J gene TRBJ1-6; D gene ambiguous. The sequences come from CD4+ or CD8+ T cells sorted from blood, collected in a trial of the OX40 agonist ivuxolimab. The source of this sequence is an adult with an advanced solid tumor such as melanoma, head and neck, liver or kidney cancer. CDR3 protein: CASSPDGQANSPLHF. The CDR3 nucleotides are TGTGCCAGCTCACCAGATGGGCAAGCGAATTCACCCCTCCACTTT.